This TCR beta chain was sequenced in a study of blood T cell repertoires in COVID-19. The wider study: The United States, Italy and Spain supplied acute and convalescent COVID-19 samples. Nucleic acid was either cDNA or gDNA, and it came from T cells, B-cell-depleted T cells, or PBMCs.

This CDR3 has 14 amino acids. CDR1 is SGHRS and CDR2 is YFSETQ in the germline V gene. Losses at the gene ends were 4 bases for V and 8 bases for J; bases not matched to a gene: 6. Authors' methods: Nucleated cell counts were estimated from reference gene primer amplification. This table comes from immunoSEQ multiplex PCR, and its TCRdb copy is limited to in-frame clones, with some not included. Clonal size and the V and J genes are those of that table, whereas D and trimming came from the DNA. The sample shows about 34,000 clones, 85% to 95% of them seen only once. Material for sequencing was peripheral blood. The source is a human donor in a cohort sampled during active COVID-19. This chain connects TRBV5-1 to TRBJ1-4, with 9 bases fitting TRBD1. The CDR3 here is CASSPGQGGEKLFF. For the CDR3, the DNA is TGCGCCAGCAGCCCGGGACAGGGAGGCGAAAAACTGTTTTTT.